This TCR beta chain was found in a study of blood T cell repertoires in COVID-19. CDR1 SGHTA and CDR2 FQGNSA come from the germline V gene. The trim removed 3 bases at V and 1 base at J, leaving 7 bases unmatched. CDR3 length equals 16 residues. Sequenced by immunoSEQ multiplex PCR; TCRdb stores in-frame clones only, minus some. This sample yields roughly 290,000 clones, of which 70% to 90% are seen a single time; less than 2.5% belongs to the top ten. A single count supports this clone. This clonotype originated in a woman in her thirties who had recovered from COVID-19. The rearrangement uses TRBV7-2 and TRBJ1-1, with 8 bases lining up with TRBD1. The source material was peripheral blood. The CDR3 protein is CASSFQTRGPNTEAFF. The CDR3 DNA reads TGTGCCAGCAGCTTCCAAACCAGGGGGCCGAACACTGAAGCTTTCTTT. Using reference TRBV7-2 and TRBJ1-1 for the parts outside the CDR3, the full variable domain is GAGVSQSPSNKVTEKGKDVELRCDPISGHTALYWYRQSLGQGLEFLIYFQGNSAPDKSGLPSDRFSAERTGGSVSTLTIQRTQQEDSAVYLCASSFQTRGPNTEAFFGQGTRLTVV.